The 6 T cell receptor beta chains listed next were all sequenced from one sample in a study of monozygotic twins with inflammatory bowel disease. Reprocessing the 5' RACE reads, TCRdb reports a single entry for every CDR3 protein and omits DNA. The specimen's table records more than 300,000 distinct CDR3 sequences. Material for sequencing was blood. The receptor set was obtained from a human donor with ulcerative colitis or Crohn's disease, or a healthy co-twin of an affected twin (not recorded which).

J is TRBJ1-1 and V is TRBV27; TCRdb calls TRBD1, which cannot be checked without DNA. CDR3 length: 14 amino acids. CDR1 is MNHEY, CDR2 SMNVEV, per germline (reference sequence). CDR3 sequence: CASSRRGGGTEAFF.

This chain links TRBV11-2 with TRBJ2-5; TCRdb returns TRBD1, unconfirmable since there is no DNA. The CDR3 is 13 residues long. Germline V CDR1 and CDR2: SGHAT, FQNNGV. CDR3 residues: CASSFAGEETQYF.

V usage is TRBV29-1 and J usage is TRBJ2-4; TCRdb returns TRBD2, unconfirmable since there is no DNA. This CDR3 comprises 14 residues. The germline CDR1 and CDR2 sequences are SQVTM and ANQGSEA. The CDR3 loop is CSVALGPGQNIQYF.

The rearrangement joins TRBV14 to TRBJ2-7. This CDR3 is 15 amino acids long. Looked up from germline, CDR1 is SGHDN and CDR2 is FVKESK. The CDR3 protein is CASSQSGQLGYEQYF.

This chain links TRBV12-3 or TRBV12-4 with TRBJ1-6. The CDR3 totals 14 residues. The CDR3 is CASSLRLGFSPLHF.

V usage is TRBV20-1 and J usage is TRBJ2-1. The length of the CDR3 is 11 residues. Germline CDR1 DFQATT, CDR2 SNEGSKA (reference sequence). CDR3 amino acids: CSAFDFGEQFF.